The TCR beta chain under discussion was sequenced for a study of regulatory T cells in long-lasting Graves disease. General study findings and limits: Newly diagnosed disease favored TRBV20-1 and TRBJ2-1 over persistent disease. In persistent patients, shared public clonotypes (around 2,500) outnumbered those in new patients (about 1,000).

This clonotype was seen at least ten times. Its antigen is not identified. Sequencing libraries for TCR beta were prepared with iRepertoire HTBI primers and Arm-PCR of CDR3 regions. Each CDR3 protein is one row after TCRdb ran MiXCR on the multiplex PCR reads. The profile covers around 460,000 distinct CDR3 sequences, with around 13% appearing a single time and about a sixth taken by the ten largest. Time point here: newly diagnosed GD, antithyroid drugs for less than 3 months. RNA extracted from PBMCs served as the sequencing template. V dropped 5 bases and J dropped 5; count of bases not matched to a gene: 8. The CDR3 consists of 15 residues. Germline assignment: CDR1 MNHEY and CDR2 SMNVEV (reference sequence). The data also belong to a second study, concerning T cells in Graves' hyperthyroidism and ophthalmopathy. From that second work: HTBI primers were employed in a first-round RT-PCR of the TCR CDR3.

The sequenced sample was peripheral blood mononuclear cells (PBMCs), obtained at new diagnosis, from a patient treated with antithyroid drugs. The chain recombines TRBV27 with TRBJ2-5; 10 bases match TRBD2. The clonotype was recovered from a woman in her forties or fifties with Graves disease. The CDR3 bases are TGTGCCAGCAGTGTACTAGCGGGGATCGGCGAGACCCAGTACTTC. It is translated as CASSVLAGIGETQYF.